These 8 T cell receptor beta chains share one sample of origin, sequenced in a study of shared clonotypes between healthy human individuals. Assay used: immunoSEQ multiplex PCR; TCRdb lists only in-frame clones, some missing. The repertoire holds approximately 2,300,000 clones, with roughly 90% as singletons. Material: naive CD4+ T cells from PBMCs. Subset here: CD45RA+ positively selected. All receptors come from a man younger than 30 in good health. Some clones in this sample may be carry-over from other donors' samples.

The J gene is TRBJ1-2, the V gene TRBV6-5; D ambiguous. The germline V gene encodes CDR1 MNHEY and CDR2 SVGAGI. The CDR3 spans 15 residues. With 2 bases removed from V and 8 bases from J, the gap between germline ends came to 18 bases. The CDR3 DNA reads TGTGCCAGCAGTTACAGGGCTGCCTTTGATATGGGCTACACCTTC. Its protein product is CASSYRAAFDMGYTF.

The rearrangement uses TRBV6-1 and TRBJ2-1, with D tentatively TRBD2 (6 bases). Germline V gene data show CDR1 as MNHNS and CDR2 as SASEGT. The CDR3 sequence is 15 residues long. The V gene lost 6 bases and the J gene lost 4 bases, with 16 bases spanning the gap. Written as DNA, the CDR3 is TGTGCCAGCAGCCCTGGCCTAGCGACGTACAATGAGCAGTTCTTC. Its protein is CASSPGLATYNEQFF.

Only a few counts were recorded for this clone. The chain has TRBV11-3 and TRBJ2-7; 9 positions agree with TRBD2. Germline V lookup: CDR1 SGHNT, CDR2 YENEEA. This CDR3 is built from 16 residues. The junction had 14 bases not matched to a gene; V was cut back by 5 bases and J by 6 bases. The DNA of the CDR3 is TGTGCCAGCAGCCCGGGGCCCGGTAGCGGGAGTCCCGAGCAGTACTTC. This sequence encodes CASSPGPGSGSPEQYF. Looking up the rest from reference TRBV11-3 and TRBJ2-7 gives the full variable domain: EAGVVQSPRYKIIEKKQPVAFWCNPISGHNTLYWYLQNLGQGPELLIRYENEEAVDDSQLPKDRFSAERLKGVDSTLKIQPAELGDSAVYLCASSPGPGSGSPEQYFGPGTRLTVT.

As regards this clone: The same CDR3 also results from other DNA sequences found in this sample. V and J are TRBV20-1 and TRBJ2-7, with TRBD1 matching over 7 bases. The CDR3 covers 11 residues. V trimming: 5 bases; J trimming: 6 bases; junction bases outside the gene matches: 4. Germline V gene lookup returns CDR1 DFQATT and CDR2 SNEGSKA (reference sequence). The CDR3 is CSAQDRVEQYF. CDR3 nucleotides: TGCAGTGCTCAAGACAGGGTCGAGCAGTACTTC.

The V gene is TRBV28, the J gene TRBJ1-2, with TRBD1 matching over 10 bases. V shed 5 bases and J 7 bases; nucleotides not matched to a gene: 13. The CDR3 sequence is 16 residues long. Germline CDR1 is MDHEN and CDR2 is SYDVKM. DNA for the CDR3: TGTGCCAGCAGTCTGCCGAAGACAGGGGGCCAATTTGGCTACACCTTC. Protein sequence: CASSLPKTGGQFGYTF.

The rearrangement uses TRBV5-4 and TRBJ2-1, with 7 bases matching TRBD2. The germline V gene has CDR1 SGHNT and CDR2 YYREEE (reference sequence). CDR3 length equals 17 residues. V lost 4 bases to trimming and J lost 4 bases; unmatched junction nucleotides: 14. CDR3 loop: CASSPSSGTTKYNEQFF. DNA of the CDR3: TGTGCCAGCAGCCCATCCTCCGGGACTACCAAGTACAATGAGCAGTTCTTC.

The chain joins TRBV2 to TRBJ2-1; TRBD2 agrees at 11 bases. V dropped 6 bases and J dropped 4; count of bases not matched to a gene: 5. Per germline, CDR1 SNHLY and CDR2 FYNNEI. The CDR3 spans 15 residues. The DNA of the CDR3 is TGTGCCAGCAGCCCGGGACTAGCGGTATACAATGAGCAGTTCTTC. Amino acid sequence: CASSPGLAVYNEQFF. Full variable domain (outside the CDR3, taken from reference TRBV2 and TRBJ2-1): EPEVTQTPSHQVTQMGQEVILRCVPISNHLYFYWYRQILGQKVEFLVSFYNNEISEKSEIFDDQFSVERPDGSNFTLKIRSTKLEDSAMYFCASSPGLAVYNEQFFGPGTRLTVL.

This rearrangement joins TRBV7-3 to TRBJ2-2; D might be TRBD1 or TRBD2, each matching 5 bases. The CDR3 is made up of 17 amino acids. Germline values: CDR1 SGHTA, CDR2 FQGTGA. Deletions cut 5 bases from V and 2 bases from J, with 18 bases between. CDR3 nucleotides: TGTGCCAGCAGCCCCTCTTCGGGACGAGCTAACACCGGGGAGCTGTTTTTT. This sequence encodes CASSPSSGRANTGELFF.